These 3 T cell receptor beta chains came from one sample sequenced in a study of response to subunit inactivated influenza vaccine. Using its own MiXCR run on the RT-PCR reads, TCRdb lists one record per CDR3 protein. The sample has about 160,000 distinct CDR3 sequences, roughly 10% seen once; the top ten hold roughly 40%. Sample: CD8+ T cells sorted from PBMCs, taken about 24 months after vaccination. The source is a man aged 45-69 years who received an inactivated influenza vaccine.

V and J are TRBV7-9 and TRBJ2-1; D is unclear. CDR3 length: 14 amino acids. Looked up from germline, CDR1 is SEHNR and CDR2 is FQNEAQ (reference sequence). The V end lost 4 bases, the J end lost 5 bases, and 12 bases lay between the germline ends. The CDR3 sequence is CASSSLGMDNEQFF. The DNA of the CDR3 is TGTGCCAGCAGCTCCCTGGGGATGGACAATGAGCAGTTCTTC.

The chain recombines TRBV5-1 with TRBJ2-7, with 15 bases that match TRBD2. Losses at the gene ends were 3 bases for V and 2 bases for J; bases not matched to a gene: 9. The CDR3 runs 18 residues. Germline loops: CDR1 SGHRS, CDR2 YFSETQ. The CDR3 region is CASSSGLAGGPIPYEQYF. The DNA for the CDR3 is TGCGCCAGCAGCTCGGGACTAGCGGGAGGCCCCATACCCTACGAGCAGTACTTC.

The rearrangement joins TRBV5-6 to TRBJ2-7, with 9 bases lining up with TRBD1. Germline V lookup: CDR1 SGHDT, CDR2 YYEEEE. After removal of 2 bases from V and 5 bases from J, the junction contained 5 bases not matched to a gene. The CDR3 has 14 residues. The chain's CDR3 is CASSFGTGLHEQYF. CDR3 DNA sequence: TGTGCCAGCAGCTTCGGGACAGGGCTTCACGAGCAGTACTTC.